The next 12 T cell receptor beta chains were all read from a single sample in a study of CD8+ T cells in alopecia areata. Once RNA had been extracted, it was reverse transcribed into cDNA to act as the sequencing template. Assay: immunoSEQ multiplex PCR; the TCRdb copy retains only in-frame clones and omits some. Observed in the sample are roughly 260,000 clones, none of them singletons. Markers including CD4, CD8alpha, NKG2D and NKG2ACE guided sorting of pooled cutaneous lymph node cells. Sequenced: CD4+ T cells sorted from a lymph node. The receptors were gathered from a C3H/HeJ mouse with alopecia areata. As its MHC haplotype, the strain has H2-k.

This clone was seen repeatedly, ten times or more. All gene names here are mouse names. The same CDR3 is also encoded by other DNA sequences in this sample. The CDR3 DNA, read in part, is TGTGCTAGCAGTAGGGGACTGGGGGGCTATGCT. Protein sequence: CASSRGLGGYA. The whole CDR3 region reads CASSRGLGGYAEQFF. This chain uses TRBV17 with TRBJ2-1; 12 bases agree with TRBD2. The read stops 4 residues short of the end of the CDR3; the missing end is completed from the germline J gene. This CDR3 has 15 residues. Germline loops: CDR1 MNHDT, CDR2 YYDKIL. The trim removed 3 bases at V and 3 bases at J, leaving 0 bases unmatched.

Turning to this clone: Genes here carry mouse names. Sequencing ends 3 residues short of the CDR3 end; the germline J gene provides the rest. The chain joins TRBV13-3 to TRBJ1-6; 7 bases agree with TRBD1. TRBJ1-6 counts as an open reading frame of uncertain function. Trimming took 0 bases from V and 4 from J; bases not matched to a gene: 1. The CDR3 length is 15 residues. Germline CDR1 and CDR2: NNHDY and SYVADS. The CDR3 spells CASSDDRGYNSPLYF. Partial CDR3 DNA: TGTGCCAGCAGTGATGACAGGGGATATAATTCGCCC.

A remark on this clone: The gene symbols are mouse symbols. The read ends 4 residues shy of where the CDR3 ends; the end is completed using the germline J gene. Other DNA sequences from this sample encode an identical CDR3 as well. The chain recombines TRBV31 with TRBJ2-7; D gene unclear. The germline gives CDR1 GKSSPN, CDR2 SITVG. This CDR3 is built from 11 residues. CDR3 in amino acids: CAWSRQYEQYF. The CDR3 DNA, read in part, is TGTGCCTGGAGTCGACAATAT. The full variable domain, rest sourced from reference TRBV31 and TRBJ2-7, is AQTIHQWPVAEIKAVGSPLSLGCTIKGKSSPNLYWYWQATGGTLQQLFYSITVGQVESVVQLNLSASRPKDDQFILSTEKLLLSHSGFYLCAWSRQYEQYFGPGTRLTVL.

A remark on this clone: Any gene name here is a mouse gene name. The CDR3 end lies 4 residues beyond the end of the read and is filled in from the germline J gene. Other DNA sequences within the sample encode an identical CDR3. The V gene is TRBV1, the J gene TRBJ2-3, with D maybe TRBD2 (6 bases). CDR1 NSQYPW and CDR2 LRSPGD come from the germline V gene (reference sequence). The length of the CDR3 is 15 residues. Deletions cut 0 bases from V and 0 bases from J, with 7 bases between. The DNA read from the CDR3 is TGCACCTGCAGTGCAGATACTGGGAGTGCAGAA. Its translation: CTCSADTGSAE. In full, the CDR3 reads CTCSADTGSAETLYF.

This clone has a handful of counts. Here the gene names and germline are mouse. The CDR3 goes on 4 residues after the read ends, and that part is filled in from the germline J gene. V is TRBV1 and J is TRBJ2-1, with TRBD2 matching 7 bases. There are 16 residues in the CDR3. From germline, CDR1 is NSQYPW and CDR2 LRSPGD (reference sequence). Trimming removed 3 bases from V and 1 base from J; junction bases left unmatched: 6. The CDR3 is CTCSAKLGRNYAEQFF. The part of the CDR3 DNA that was read is TGCACCTGCAGTGCGAAACTGGGGAGGAACTATGCT.

Comments on this clone: These gene names are mouse names. Coverage ceases 4 residues before the CDR3 finishes, and the germline J gene fills in the end. The chain employs TRBV13-3 and TRBJ2-5; 7 bases are shared with TRBD2. This CDR3 contains 14 residues. Germline CDR1 and CDR2: NNHDY and SYVADS. The J segment lost 3 bases and the V segment lost 5 bases, leaving 6 bases of the junction unmatched. The CDR3: CASRTLGVQDTQYF. The sequenced CDR3 bases are TGTGCCAGCAGGACCCTGGGGGTTCAAGAC.

Only a few counts were recorded for this clone. The gene symbols are mouse symbols. The CDR3 extends 4 residues past the end of the read, so its final part is completed from the germline J gene. V gene TRBV1 combines with J gene TRBJ2-3, with 7 nucleotides matching TRBD1. Germline V lookup: CDR1 NSQYPW, CDR2 LRSPGD (reference sequence). The CDR3 is made up of 16 amino acids. V gave up 7 bases and J gave up 0 bases; unmatched junction bases: 10. The CDR3 sequence: CTCNFPGTASAETLYF. The sequenced part of the CDR3 DNA is TGCACCTGCAATTTCCCCGGGACAGCTAGTGCAGAA.

There are a few counts of this clone. These gene names are mouse names. The part of the CDR3 DNA that was read is TGTGCCAGCAGTGATGCAGACAGGACAAACACCGGG. Protein sequence: CASSDADRTNTG. The complete CDR3 sequence is CASSDADRTNTGQLYF. The V gene is TRBV13-3, the J gene TRBJ2-2, with D perhaps TRBD1 (6 bases). The CDR3 end falls 4 residues outside the read, so it is completed with the germline J gene. CDR1 NNHDY and CDR2 SYVADS come from the germline V gene. The CDR3 is 16 residues long. Between the trimmed V and J ends, which lost 0 bases and 0 bases, there was a span of 9 bases.

A remark on this clone: Gene names are mouse gene names. The covered CDR3 bases are TGTGCTAGCAGTCCCTGGGGGGGCGCGGACCAAGAC. This codes for CASSPWGGADQD. The full CDR3 protein is CASSPWGGADQDTQYF. The V gene is TRBV17, the J gene TRBJ2-5; 10 bases are a match to TRBD2. The read gets to within 4 residues of the CDR3 end, and the germline J gene fills in the rest. This CDR3 region has 16 residues. The J segment lost 1 base and the V segment lost 5 bases, leaving 6 bases of the junction unmatched. CDR1 is MNHDT and CDR2 is YYDKIL in the germline V gene.

This clone has more than one count but fewer than ten. Each gene name is a mouse one. The CDR3 end is not reached by the read, which stops 4 residues before it; the germline J gene fills it in. This rearrangement joins TRBV19 to TRBJ2-7, with 11 bases lining up with TRBD1. In germline, CDR1 is FNHDT, CDR2 SITEND (reference sequence). The trim removed 9 bases at V and 3 bases at J, leaving 2 bases unmatched. The CDR3 extends over 12 amino acids. This chain's CDR3 is CAIGTGGYEQYF. The sequenced CDR3 bases are TGTGCCATTGGGACAGGGGGCTAT.

Comments on this clone: Gene names and germline refer to mouse. The read ends 4 residues shy of where the CDR3 ends; the end is completed using the germline J gene. V and J are TRBV1 and TRBJ1-2; 9 positions agree with TRBD1. CDR3 length equals 13 residues. Germline V gene data show CDR1 as NSQYPW and CDR2 as LRSPGD (reference sequence). The CDR3 loop reads CTCSVGQGTDYTF. CDR3 DNA, as far as it was read: TGCACCTGCAGCGTGGGACAGGGTACC.

In regard to this clone: The gene names here belong to mouse. The CDR3 sequence is CASSQDSGTGSYNSPLYF. The CDR3 bases that were read are TGTGCCAGCAGCCAAGATTCCGGGACAGGTTCCTATAATTCGCCC. The chain uses TRBV5 and TRBJ1-6; 8 bases align to TRBD1. The read ends 3 residues before the CDR3 terminus; that terminus is restored from the germline J gene. TRBJ1-6 is treated as an ORF (open reading frame) with a function not yet certain. Germline CDR1 and CDR2: LGHNA and YNLKQL (reference sequence). The CDR3 extends over 18 amino acids. The V and J ends lost 0 bases and 0 bases, in that order; junction bases with no gene match: 4.